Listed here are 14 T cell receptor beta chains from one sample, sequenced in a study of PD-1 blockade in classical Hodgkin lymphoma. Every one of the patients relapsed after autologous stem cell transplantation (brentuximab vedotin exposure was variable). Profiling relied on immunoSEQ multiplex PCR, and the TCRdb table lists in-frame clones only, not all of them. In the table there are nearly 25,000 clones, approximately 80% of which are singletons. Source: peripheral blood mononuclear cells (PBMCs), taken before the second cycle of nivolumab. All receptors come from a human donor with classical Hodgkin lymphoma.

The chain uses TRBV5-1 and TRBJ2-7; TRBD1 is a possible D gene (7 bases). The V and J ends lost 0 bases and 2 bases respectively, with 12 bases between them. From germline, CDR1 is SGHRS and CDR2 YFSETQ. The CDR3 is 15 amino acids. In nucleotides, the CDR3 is TGCGCCAGCAGCTTGGCAGGGGGGAGAGCCTACGAGCAGTACTTC. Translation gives CASSLAGGRAYEQYF.

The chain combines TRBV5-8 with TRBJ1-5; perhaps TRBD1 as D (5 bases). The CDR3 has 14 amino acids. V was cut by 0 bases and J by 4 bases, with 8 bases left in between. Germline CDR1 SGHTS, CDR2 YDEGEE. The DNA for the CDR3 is TGTGCCAGCAGCTTGGGGACAACAAATCAGCCCCAGCATTTT. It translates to CASSLGTTNQPQHF.

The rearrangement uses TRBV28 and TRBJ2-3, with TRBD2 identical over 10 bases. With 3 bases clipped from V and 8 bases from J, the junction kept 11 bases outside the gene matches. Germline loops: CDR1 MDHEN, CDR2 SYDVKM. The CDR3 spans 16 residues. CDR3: CASSFGGTSAVLTQYF. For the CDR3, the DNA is TGTGCCAGCAGTTTTGGCGGGACTAGCGCAGTGCTTACGCAGTATTTT.

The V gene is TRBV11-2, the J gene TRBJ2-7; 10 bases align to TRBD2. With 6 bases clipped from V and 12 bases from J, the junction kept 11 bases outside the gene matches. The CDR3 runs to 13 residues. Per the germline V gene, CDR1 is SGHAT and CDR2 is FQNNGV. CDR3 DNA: TGTGCCAGCAGTCTAGCGGGAGTGGGTTTGGCGTACTTC. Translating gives CASSLAGVGLAYF.

CDR3 loop: CASRSHRGIKEKLFF. DNA for the CDR3: TGTGCCAGCAGGAGTCACAGGGGAATTAAGGAAAAACTGTTTTTT. The chain uses TRBV2 and TRBJ1-4; 7 positions agree with TRBD1. After removal of 6 bases from V and 8 bases from J, the junction contained 12 bases not matched to a gene. Germline CDR1 and CDR2: SNHLY and FYNNEI. The CDR3 totals 15 residues.

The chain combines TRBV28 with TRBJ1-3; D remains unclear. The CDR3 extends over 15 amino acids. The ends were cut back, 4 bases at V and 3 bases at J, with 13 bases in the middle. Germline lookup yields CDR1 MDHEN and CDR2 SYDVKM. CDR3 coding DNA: TGTGCCAGCAGTTCTTCAGGTACCGGTGGAAACACCATATATTTT. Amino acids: CASSSSGTGGNTIYF.

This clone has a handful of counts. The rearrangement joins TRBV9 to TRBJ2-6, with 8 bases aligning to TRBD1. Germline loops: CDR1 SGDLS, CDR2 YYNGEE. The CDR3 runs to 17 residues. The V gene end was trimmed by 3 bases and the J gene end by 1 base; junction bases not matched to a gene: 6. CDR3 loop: CASSDRDRQSGANVLTF. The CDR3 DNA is TGTGCCAGCAGCGACCGGGACAGGCAGTCTGGGGCCAACGTCCTGACTTTC. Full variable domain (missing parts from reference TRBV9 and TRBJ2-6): DSGVTQTPKHLITATGQRVTLRCSPRSGDLSVYWYQQSLDQGLQFLIQYYNGEERAKGNILERFSAQQFPDLHSELNLSSLELGDSALYFCASSDRDRQSGANVLTFGAGSRLTVL.

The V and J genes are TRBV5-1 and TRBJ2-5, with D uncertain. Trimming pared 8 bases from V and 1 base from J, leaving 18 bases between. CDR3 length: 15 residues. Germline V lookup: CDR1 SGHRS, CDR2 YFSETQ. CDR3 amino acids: CASQPGQRAQETQYF. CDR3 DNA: TGCGCCAGTCAACCGGGCCAACGAGCCCAAGAGACCCAGTACTTC.

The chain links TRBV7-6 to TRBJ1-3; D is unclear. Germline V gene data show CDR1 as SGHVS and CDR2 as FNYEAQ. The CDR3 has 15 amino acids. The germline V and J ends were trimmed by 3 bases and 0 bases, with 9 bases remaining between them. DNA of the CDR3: TGTGCCAGCAGCTTCGACGGAAACTCTGGAAACACCATATATTTT. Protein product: CASSFDGNSGNTIYF.

Here the CDR3 reads CASTPGQGSYEQYF. The CDR3, as DNA: TGTGCCAGCACACCGGGACAGGGGTCTTACGAGCAGTACTTC. V is TRBV7-9 and J is TRBJ2-7, with 10 nucleotides matching TRBD1. Germline-derived CDR1 and CDR2 are SEHNR and FQNEAQ (reference sequence). This CDR3 has 14 residues. Germline trimming cut 7 bases from V and 4 bases from J; bases unmatched to any gene: 7. The whole variable domain, filled in from reference TRBV7-9 and TRBJ2-7, reads DTGVSQNPRHKITKRGQNVTFRCDPISEHNRLYWYRQTLGQGPEFLTYFQNEAQLEKSRLLSDRFSAERPKGSFSTLEIQRTEQGDSAMYLCASTPGQGSYEQYFGPGTRLTVT.

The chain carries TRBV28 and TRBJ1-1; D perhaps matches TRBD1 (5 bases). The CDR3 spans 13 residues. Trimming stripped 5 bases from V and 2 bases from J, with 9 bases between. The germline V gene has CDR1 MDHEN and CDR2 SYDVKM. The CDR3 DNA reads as TGTGCCAGCAGTCCGGGGACCAACACTGAAGCTTTCTTT. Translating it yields CASSPGTNTEAFF.

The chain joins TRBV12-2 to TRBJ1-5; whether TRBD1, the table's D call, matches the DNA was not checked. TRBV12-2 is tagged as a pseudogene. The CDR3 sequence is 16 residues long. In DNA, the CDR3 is TGTGCAAGTCGCTACACGACAGGGACGAGCAATCAGCCCCAGCATTTT. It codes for CASRYTTGTSNQPQHF.

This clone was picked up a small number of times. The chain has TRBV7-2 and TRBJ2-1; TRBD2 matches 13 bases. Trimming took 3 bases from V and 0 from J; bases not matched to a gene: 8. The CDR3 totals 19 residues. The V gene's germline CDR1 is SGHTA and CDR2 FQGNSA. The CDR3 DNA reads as TGTGCCAGCAGCTTTACTAGCGGGAGGGCCGAAGGCTCCTACAATGAGCAGTTCTTC. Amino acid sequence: CASSFTSGRAEGSYNEQFF.

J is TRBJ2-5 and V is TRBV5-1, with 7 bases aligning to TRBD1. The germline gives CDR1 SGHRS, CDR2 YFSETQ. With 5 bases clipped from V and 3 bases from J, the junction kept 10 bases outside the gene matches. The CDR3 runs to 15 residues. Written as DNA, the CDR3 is TGCGCCAGCAGGTTGACAGGGTCCCGGGAAGAGACCCAGTACTTC. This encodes CASRLTGSREETQYF. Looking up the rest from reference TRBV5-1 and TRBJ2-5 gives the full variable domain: KAGVTQTPRYLIKTRGQQVTLSCSPISGHRSVSWYQQTPGQGLQFLFEYFSETQRNKGNFPGRFSGRQFSNSRSEMNVSTLELGDSALYLCASRLTGSREETQYFGPGTRLLVL.